Below, 22 T cell receptor beta chains from the same sample are listed, as sequenced in a study of T cells in Graves' hyperthyroidism and ophthalmopathy. What was amplified from RNA transcripts were TCR beta CDR3 regions. First-round RT-PCR targeting the TCR CDR3 was performed with the HTBI primer set. Each CDR3 protein is one row after TCRdb ran MiXCR on the multiplex PCR reads. The data show roughly 500,000 distinct CDR3 sequences, roughly 45% seen once. The sequenced material came from peripheral blood or thyroid tissue (not recorded which). All receptors come from an adult woman with Graves' disease, either hyperthyroidism or ophthalmopathy (not recorded which).

This clonotype has at least ten counts. This rearrangement joins TRBV12-3 or TRBV12-4 to TRBJ2-2; possible D gene TRBD2, 5 bases. This CDR3 spans 14 amino acids. Trimming took off 6 bases at V and 4 bases at J, with 12 bases between the two ends. The CDR3 sequence: CASSRPEGTGELFF. For the CDR3, the DNA is TGTGCCAGCAGCCGCCCCGAGGGCACCGGGGAGCTGTTTTTT.

This clonotype was detected a few times. The CDR3 region has the DNA TGTGCCAGCAGTTTACCCTGGACAGGAACTTATGGCTACACCTTC. Residues: CASSLPWTGTYGYTF. The chain is built from TRBV7-9 and TRBJ1-2; 7 bases align to TRBD1. The germline V gene has CDR1 SEHNR and CDR2 FQNEAQ (reference sequence). CDR3 length equals 15 residues. V dropped 6 bases and J dropped 5; count of bases not matched to a gene: 12. Combining the CDR3 with reference TRBV7-9 and TRBJ1-2 gives the whole variable domain DTGVSQNPRHKITKRGQNVTFRCDPISEHNRLYWYRQTLGQGPEFLTYFQNEAQLEKSRLLSDRFSAERPKGSFSTLEIQRTEQGDSAMYLCASSLPWTGTYGYTFGSGTRLTVV.

The CDR3 sequence: CAASDREKLFF. The DNA of the CDR3 is TGTGCCGCCTCGGACAGGGAAAAACTGTTTTTT. The chain combines TRBV24-1 with TRBJ1-4; TRBD1 matches 7 bases. Trimming removed 12 bases from V and 8 bases from J; junction bases left unmatched: 5. The V gene's germline CDR1 is KGHDR and CDR2 SFDVKD. The CDR3 spans 11 residues.

The sample holds many counts of this clonotype. This rearrangement joins TRBV20-1 to TRBJ1-2; D uncertain. Trimming left V 2 bases short and J 8 bases short, with 9 bases between. The germline gives CDR1 DFQATT, CDR2 SNEGSKA (reference sequence). The CDR3 has 11 amino acids. The CDR3 loop reads CSARREGGYTF. In nucleotides, the CDR3 is TGCAGTGCTAGAAGGGAAGGCGGCTACACCTTC.

This chain uses TRBV11-2 with TRBJ1-2; D gene unclear. CDR3 length: 14 residues. Germline values: CDR1 SGHAT, CDR2 FQNNGV. V shed 2 bases and J shed 7 bases, with 14 bases lying between them. The CDR3 here is CASSLLRVVVGYTF. Written as DNA, the CDR3 is TGTGCCAGCAGCTTATTGCGGGTAGTCGTTGGCTACACCTTC.

This clonotype was counted between two and nine times. This chain uses TRBV7-9 with TRBJ2-7, with no clear D. The V gene's germline CDR1 is SEHNR and CDR2 FQNEAQ (reference sequence). There are 13 residues in the CDR3. With 8 bases removed from V and 0 bases from J, the gap between germline ends came to 11 bases. CDR3 loop: CASLRAGSYEQYF. The DNA of the CDR3 is TGTGCCAGCCTCCGGGCCGGCTCCTACGAGCAGTACTTC.

This clonotype was counted once. The V call is TRBV10-3, the J call TRBJ1-1; no reliable D call. Trimming cost V 0 bases and J 1 base, with 12 bases left between them. Germline CDR1 reads ENHRY; CDR2 reads SYGVKD. The CDR3 has 16 residues. Written as DNA, the CDR3 is TGTGCCATCAGTGAGTCGACGGGTTCTCCGAACACTGAAGCTTTCTTT. This translates into CAISESTGSPNTEAFF.

The rearrangement joins TRBV29-1 to TRBJ2-3; D is possibly TRBD2 (5 bases). V lost 4 bases, J lost 0 bases, and 11 bases lay in between. The CDR3 covers 14 residues. Germline CDR1 is SQVTM and CDR2 is ANQGSEA. DNA of the CDR3: TGCAGCGTTGCTAGCAGGCCTAGCACAGATACGCAGTATTTT. Translated: CSVASRPSTDTQYF.

Of note for this clonotype: It is likely a read error, because the conserved phenylalanine at the end of the CDR3 is missing. Because the CDR3's place on the DNA is in doubt, the DNA is left out and the CDR3 is given as listed by TCRdb. The chain has TRBV10-3 and TRBJ1-4. The germline CDR1 and CDR2 sequences are ENHRY and SYGVKD. 10 amino acids form the CDR3, both terminal residues included. The CDR3 sequence: CAISESRINY.

This clonotype has more than one count but fewer than ten. The rearrangement joins TRBV6-2 or TRBV6-3 to TRBJ1-5; D call uncertain. This CDR3 is built from 17 residues. Germline V gene data show CDR1 as MNHEY and CDR2 as SVGEGT. V lost 1 base and J 0 bases, leaving 13 bases between the germline ends. The DNA of the CDR3 is TGTGCCAGCAGTTACTACTCCGGCCAGAATAGCAATCAGCCCCAGCATTTT. It codes for CASSYYSGQNSNQPQHF.

This clonotype was found many times. The V call is TRBV7-2, the J call TRBJ2-7; D unclear. This CDR3 comprises 15 residues. V was clipped by 5 bases and J by 2 bases, with 16 bases between them. Germline V gene lookup returns CDR1 SGHTA and CDR2 FQGNSA. This chain's CDR3 is CASSLTPQPTYEQYF. The CDR3 nucleotides read TGTGCCAGCAGCCTCACCCCCCAGCCCACCTACGAGCAGTACTTC. Variable domain in full (rest from reference TRBV7-2 and TRBJ2-7): GAGVSQSPSNKVTEKGKDVELRCDPISGHTALYWYRQSLGQGLEFLIYFQGNSAPDKSGLPSDRFSAERTGGSVSTLTIQRTQQEDSAVYLCASSLTPQPTYEQYFGPGTRLTVT.

This clonotype has a handful of counts. Here the CDR3 reads CASSSRDRTYEQYF. For the CDR3, the DNA is TGTGCCAGCAGCAGCCGGGACAGGACCTACGAGCAGTACTTC. The chain carries TRBV28 and TRBJ2-7; 8 nucleotides line up with TRBD1. Trimming removed 6 bases from V and 2 bases from J; junction bases left unmatched: 6. The CDR3 has 14 residues. From germline, CDR1 is MDHEN and CDR2 SYDVKM.

This clonotype has a count of ten or more. This CDR3 is CASSLKATGRNQPQHF. CDR3 coding DNA: TGTGCCAGCAGTCTAAAAGCCACGGGGAGAAATCAGCCCCAGCATTTT. The V and J genes are TRBV12-3 or TRBV12-4 and TRBJ1-5; no firm D call. V was trimmed by 5 bases and J by 4 bases, leaving 18 bases between them. The length of the CDR3 is 16 residues.

This chain links TRBV7-8 with TRBJ1-5; 8 bases are shared with TRBD1. This CDR3 contains 17 residues. Losses at the gene ends were 5 bases for V and 2 bases for J; bases not matched to a gene: 11. Germline lookup yields CDR1 SGHVS and CDR2 FQNEAQ. The CDR3 region has the DNA TGTGCCAGCAGCCCTAGGCGGACAGGGAGAGGCAATCAGCCCCAGCATTTT. This sequence encodes CASSPRRTGRGNQPQHF.

The rearrangement links TRBV2 to TRBJ2-5; a possible D gene is TRBD1 (6 bases). Between the trimmed V and J ends, which lost 3 bases and 5 bases, there was a span of 19 bases. Germline loops: CDR1 SNHLY, CDR2 FYNNEI. The CDR3 is 16 amino acids. CDR3: CASSDLGAGYNETQYF. The CDR3 bases are TGTGCCAGCAGTGATTTGGGGGCAGGGTACAATGAGACCCAGTACTTC.

This clonotype was counted ten times or more. The V call is TRBV7-9, the J call TRBJ1-6, with no clear D. This CDR3 has 14 residues. V lost 2 bases and J lost 6, with 8 bases in between. Germline values: CDR1 SEHNR, CDR2 FQNEAQ (reference sequence). The CDR3 sequence is CASSLSQVNSPLHF. The CDR3 DNA reads TGTGCCAGCAGCTTATCCCAGGTTAATTCACCCCTCCACTTT.

The chain joins TRBV10-3 to TRBJ1-2, with 7 bases fitting TRBD1. CDR3 length equals 13 residues. The junction had 5 bases not matched to a gene; V was cut back by 8 bases and J by 2 bases. CDR1 and CDR2 (germline): ENHRY, SYGVKD. The CDR3 loop is CAIDTGQNYGYTF. In nucleotides, the CDR3 is TGTGCCATCGATACGGGACAGAACTATGGCTACACCTTC.

This clonotype has only a few counts. The rearrangement joins TRBV7-2 to TRBJ2-7; no reliable D call. The germline V gene has CDR1 SGHTA and CDR2 FQGNSA. The CDR3 totals 15 residues. The V gene lost 2 bases and the J gene lost 4 bases, with 15 bases spanning the gap. CDR3 nucleotides: TGTGCCAGCAGCTTATTTGGATCTTCCCTATACGAGCAGTACTTC. This translates into CASSLFGSSLYEQYF.

V is TRBV19 and J is TRBJ1-1, with 10 nucleotides matching TRBD1. The germline V gene encodes CDR1 LNHDA and CDR2 SQIVND (reference sequence). The CDR3 is 16 amino acids. The junction had 15 bases not matched to a gene; V was cut back by 11 bases and J by 3 bases. CDR3 in amino acids: CASSDRGHSMDTEAFF. CDR3 DNA: TGTGCCTCTAGCGACAGGGGGCATTCTATGGACACTGAAGCTTTCTTT.

The rearrangement joins TRBV6-5 to TRBJ2-6; possible D gene TRBD1, 6 bases. The CDR3 totals 15 residues. Germline assignment: CDR1 MNHEY and CDR2 SVGAGI. V lost 6 bases to trimming and J lost 4 bases, with 13 bases between them. The CDR3 DNA sequence: TGTGCCAGCAGCCGCGTGGGGGCCGGGGCCAACGTCCTGACTTTC. It specifies CASSRVGAGANVLTF.

With respect to this clonotype: The conserved final phenylalanine or tryptophan is absent from the CDR3, which likely points to a read error. Because the CDR3's place on the DNA is in doubt, the DNA is left out and the CDR3 is given as listed by TCRdb. The chain uses TRBV7-2 and TRBJ1-2; TRBD1, the D gene given by the table, was not confirmed from the DNA. CDR1 and CDR2 from the germline V gene are SGHTA and FQGNSA. Inclusive of both ends, the CDR3 amounts to 13 amino acids. The CDR3 sequence: CASSLGDNYGYTV.

This clonotype appeared a few times. V usage is TRBV10-3 and J usage is TRBJ1-1, with D hard to call. The CDR3 contains 13 residues. Trimming removed 6 bases from V and 6 bases from J, with 14 bases in between. CDR1 ENHRY and CDR2 SYGVKD come from the germline V gene. The chain's CDR3 is CAIRDSIGAEAFF. DNA of the CDR3: TGTGCCATCAGGGATTCCATTGGCGCTGAAGCTTTCTTT.